A single sample is the source of the 25 T cell receptor beta chains below, sequenced in a study of tumor-infiltrating lymphocytes in primary liver carcinoma. TCR beta cDNA was prepared out of roughly 520 ng total RNA by means of a constant-region primer. For TCR beta, libraries were produced by three nested multiplex PCR rounds using slightly modified ARM-PCR. Primers for the first two PCR rounds were TRBV1-TRBV30 forward primers and a C-beta reverse primer (10 cycles per round). Each CDR3 protein gets one entry after TCRdb re-called the multiplex PCR reads with MiXCR. The sample has roughly 70,000 distinct CDR3 sequences, 71% seen once. Total RNA and DNA came together from roughly 20-30 mg of bulk tissue without cell sorting. Material: liver tumor tissue from sampling region 4. Subset indicated: tumor region T4, right-lateral pole. These receptors all stem from a man in his forties or fifties with primary liver carcinoma and hepatitis B virus infection.

A single count supports this clonotype. At one of its ends the junction is not consistent with the germline gene, which may arise from a read error. The V gene is TRBV6-1, the J gene TRBJ2-3; no clear D. Per the germline V gene, CDR1 is MNHNS and CDR2 is SASEGT. This CDR3 contains 16 residues. The CDR3 region is CASSEIGVHYTDTQYF. The CDR3 nucleotides read TGTGCCAGTAGTGAAATAGGAGTACACTACACAGATACGCAGTATTTT.

Of note for this clonotype: Sequence at one end of the junction differs from germline and may be a read error. This CDR3 reads CSAGPGGNEKFF. Written as DNA, the CDR3 is TGCAGTGCCGGCCCAGGGGGGAATGAGAAGTTCTTC. This chain uses TRBV29-1 with TRBJ2-1; the D gene is possibly TRBD1 (7 bases). CDR1 SQVTM and CDR2 ANQGSEA come from the germline V gene. This CDR3 contains 12 residues.

This clonotype has only a few counts. Germline is not matched at one junction end, which may reflect a read error. The V gene is TRBV4-1, the J gene TRBJ2-2; D is tentatively TRBD1 or TRBD2 (5 bases each). The germline CDR1 and CDR2 sequences are MGHRA and YSYEKL. The CDR3 length is 16 residues. Here the CDR3 reads CASSQADGDRTGELFF. The CDR3 nucleotides read TGCGCCAGTAGCCAAGCTGATGGGGACCGGACCGGGGAGCTGTTTTTT.

The chain uses TRBV28 and TRBJ2-7; D unresolved. Germline V CDR1 and CDR2: MDHEN, SYDVKM. This CDR3 is 13 amino acids long. DNA for the CDR3: TGTGTTAGCAGTTATTACGGTTCCTACGAGCAGTACTTC. Translation gives CVSSYYGSYEQYF.

Turning to this clonotype: The CDR3 does not end in the conserved phenylalanine or tryptophan, so this is likely a read error. The DNA is omitted, as the CDR3 cannot be located on it reliably, and the CDR3 follows TCRdb's listing. This chain uses TRBV12-3 or TRBV12-4 with TRBJ1-1; TRBD1, as called in the table, went unchecked against the DNA. Both ends counted, the CDR3 spans 16 residues. This CDR3 is CASSFGSGGWDTEAFL.

As regards this clonotype: A clone one base away is much larger, so this may be a read error. Since no conserved phenylalanine or tryptophan closes the CDR3, a read error is the likely cause. The J gene is TRBJ2-1, the V gene TRBV2; D remains unclear. Trimming took off 6 bases at V and 8 bases at J, with 11 bases between the two ends. The CDR3 sequence is 12 residues long. Germline values: CDR1 SNHLY, CDR2 FYNNEI. CDR3 sequence: CASSSGLDEQFL. The CDR3 nucleotides are TGTGCCAGCAGCTCTGGGTTGGATGAGCAGTTCCTC.

The genes are TRBV6-2 or TRBV6-3 and TRBJ1-2; D is unclear. This CDR3 has 14 amino acids. The V gene's germline CDR1 is MNHEY and CDR2 SVGEGT. Trimming left V 5 bases short and J 5 bases short, with 15 bases between. In nucleotides, the CDR3 is TGTGCCAGCAGTCTGGCACCGCAACATTATGGCTACACCTTC. Its translation is CASSLAPQHYGYTF.

This clonotype was observed a few times. The chain has TRBV11-2 and TRBJ2-5; no clear D. Germline CDR1 reads SGHAT; CDR2 reads FQNNGV. This CDR3 is built from 12 residues. V gave up 8 bases and J gave up 3 bases, with 10 bases separating them. CDR3 nucleotide sequence: TGTGCCAGCTTAGTTCTGGAAGAGACCCAGTACTTC. It encodes CASLVLEETQYF.

This clonotype was observed a handful of times. One end of the junction is discordant with germline, which a read error may explain. The V gene is TRBV12-3 or TRBV12-4, the J gene TRBJ1-1; D not resolved. This CDR3 has 15 residues. The CDR3 sequence is CASTPRVSLHTEAFF. DNA for the CDR3: TGTGCCAGCACTCCACGGGTGTCCCTCCACACTGAAGCCTTCTTT.

This clonotype was counted between two and nine times. Because the CDR3 is missing its conserved closing phenylalanine or tryptophan, this is likely a read error. The rearrangement joins TRBV6-5 to TRBJ1-1, with D perhaps matching TRBD1 (5 bases). Trimming took 5 bases from V and 8 from J, leaving 15 bases between them. The CDR3 has 13 residues. The V gene's germline CDR1 is MNHEY and CDR2 SVGAGI. This CDR3 is CASSRIGETEAFL. For the CDR3, the DNA is TGTGCCAGCAGTAGAATAGGGGAAACAGAAGCTTTCTTA.

This clonotype was seen only a few times. The V and J genes are TRBV11-3 and TRBJ2-1; D ambiguous. The CDR3 has 12 residues. V lost 3 bases and J 6 bases, leaving 6 bases between the germline ends. Germline V lookup: CDR1 SGHNT, CDR2 YENEEA. The CDR3 coding sequence is TGTGCCAGCAGCTTGAATACCAATGAGCAGTTCTTC. Amino acids: CASSLNTNEQFF. Based on the CDR3 plus reference TRBV11-3 and TRBJ2-1, the full variable domain is EAGVVQSPRYKIIEKKQPVAFWCNPISGHNTLYWYLQNLGQGPELLIRYENEEAVDDSQLPKDRFSAERLKGVDSTLKIQPAELGDSAVYLCASSLNTNEQFFGPGTRLTVL.

Of note for this clonotype: One end of the junction does not line up with germline, which may come from a read error. CDR3 sequence: CSVATSGTEAEQCF. CDR3 nucleotide sequence: TGCAGCGTTGCAACTAGCGGGACCGAAGCCGAGCAGTGCTTC. This rearrangement joins TRBV29-1 to TRBJ2-7; 10 nucleotides match TRBD2. CDR1 SQVTM and CDR2 ANQGSEA come from the germline V gene. The CDR3 contains 14 residues.

Turning to this clonotype: This may stem from a read error, because a much larger clone lies one nucleotide away. V and J are TRBV30 and TRBJ2-4; TRBD1 matches 8 bases. This CDR3 has 15 amino acids. After removal of 3 bases from V and 4 bases from J, the junction contained 8 bases not matched to a gene. Germline CDR1 reads GTSNPN; CDR2 reads SVGIG (reference sequence). The CDR3 region has the DNA TGTGCCTGGAGCACGACAGGGGTCAGTAAAAACATTCAGTACTTC. This encodes CAWSTTGVSKNIQYF.

This clonotype was picked up a small number of times. A much larger clone is a single base away; this may be a read error. This rearrangement joins TRBV28 to TRBJ1-5, with no clear D. CDR1 and CDR2 from the germline V gene are MDHEN and SYDVKM. This CDR3 spans 17 amino acids. CDR3 sequence reads: CASSLYHFSSANQSQHF. The DNA for the CDR3 is TGTGCCAGCAGTTTATATCACTTTTCGAGTGCGAATCAGTCCCAGCATTTT.

As for this clonotype: The junction does not match germline at one end; this may be a read error. The chain has TRBV14 and TRBJ2-7; TRBD1 is a possible D gene (5 bases). There are 13 residues in the CDR3. CDR1 SGHDN and CDR2 FVKESK come from the germline V gene. CDR3 sequence (DNA): TGTGCCAGCAGCACAAAGGGGTCCTACGAGCAATACTTC. Translating it yields CASSTKGSYEQYF.

This clonotype ranks as medium-sized (0.01 to 0.1%). The V gene is TRBV11-2, the J gene TRBJ2-7; 10 bases fit TRBD1. CDR3 length: 14 amino acids. V lost 4 bases and J lost 7; bases outside the gene matches: 7. CDR1 is SGHAT and CDR2 is FQNNGV in the germline V gene. The CDR3 DNA reads as TGTGCCAGCAGCTACCCGACAGGGGGCGGGGAGCAGTACTTC. This codes for CASSYPTGGGEQYF.

This rearrangement joins TRBV7-8 to TRBJ2-3; TRBD2 matches at 7 bases. Looked up from germline, CDR1 is SGHVS and CDR2 is FQNEAQ. V trimming: 4 bases; J trimming: 5 bases; junction bases outside the gene matches: 18. The CDR3 has 18 amino acids. The chain's CDR3 is CASSSRNHPGGFLDTQYF. The CDR3 DNA is TGTGCCAGCAGCTCGAGAAACCACCCCGGGGGGTTCCTAGATACGCAGTATTTT.

Concerning this clonotype: A clone one base away is much larger, so this may be a read error. The chain is built from TRBV29-1 and TRBJ2-3; the match to TRBD2 covers 7 bases. Unmatched junction bases numbered 12, after V lost 6 bases and J lost 3 bases. Germline values: CDR1 SQVTM, CDR2 ANQGSEA. The CDR3 is 15 residues long. The DNA of the CDR3 is TGCAGCGTGGGGGGGAACCAAGCTGCTACAGATACGCAGTATTTT. Translating gives CSVGGNQAATDTQYF.

This clonotype was counted between two and nine times. V usage is TRBV10-1 and J usage is TRBJ2-5; 7 bases line up with TRBD2. The germline V gene has CDR1 WNHNN and CDR2 SYGVQD (reference sequence). CDR3 length: 16 amino acids. The CDR3 coding sequence is TGCACTAGCAGTGAGTCGTCCAGCGGGGAGGTGGAGACCCAGTACTTC. This codes for CTSSESSSGEVETQYF.

This clonotype appeared many times. The chain carries TRBV30 and TRBJ2-5, with D perhaps assigned TRBD1 or TRBD2 (5 bases each). The V end was cut by 4 bases, the J end by 0 bases, with 9 bases between. Germline V lookup: CDR1 GTSNPN, CDR2 SVGIG (reference sequence). There are 13 residues in the CDR3. In DNA, the CDR3 is TGTGCCTGGACCAGGGAGTACCAAGAGACCCAGTACTTC. It specifies CAWTREYQETQYF.

For this clonotype: Compared with germline, one end of the junction differs, possibly owing to a read error. The chain uses TRBV11-3 and TRBJ2-1, with TRBD2 matching 12 bases. CDR1 is SGHNT, CDR2 YENEEA, per germline. The length of the CDR3 is 18 residues. The CDR3, as DNA: TGTGCCGGCAGCTTACACCTCCCCGGGACTAGCGGGTTCAATGAGCAGCTCTTC. This gives the protein CAGSLHLPGTSGFNEQLF. The full variable domain, with the rest looked up from reference TRBV11-3 and TRBJ2-1, is EAGVVQSPRYKIIEKKQPVAFWCNPISGHNTLYWYLQNLGQGPELLIRYENEEAVDDSQLPKDRFSAERLKGVDSTLKIQPAELGDSAVYLCAGSLHLPGTSGFNEQLFGPGTRLTVL.

A remark on this clonotype: This CDR3 is missing its conserved last phenylalanine or tryptophan, likely due to a read error. The CDR3: CASSIGNVYEQYL. In DNA form, the CDR3 reads TGTGCCAGCAGCATCGGGAACGTATACGAGCAGTACTTA. V usage is TRBV6-2 or TRBV6-3 and J usage is TRBJ2-7, with D possibly being TRBD2 (5 bases). V lost 6 bases, J lost 4 bases, and 13 bases lay in between. The CDR3 length is 13 residues. Germline assignment: CDR1 MNHEY and CDR2 SVGEGT.

The J gene is TRBJ2-3, the V gene TRBV4-1; a possible D gene is TRBD1 (6 bases). Per the germline V gene, CDR1 is MGHRA and CDR2 is YSYEKL. The CDR3 spans 14 residues. Trimming removed 4 bases from V and 8 bases from J, with 16 bases in between. CDR3 in amino acids: CASSRVQGPGTQYF. The CDR3 DNA follows: TGCGCCAGCAGCCGAGTACAGGGACCAGGTACGCAGTATTTT.

This clonotype occurred once. Being one base from a much bigger clone, this may be a read error. The CDR3 sequence: CASRDQGRGGYSF. The CDR3 DNA follows: TGTGCCAGCAGGGACCAAGGGCGTGGGGGCTACAGCTTC. The V and J genes are TRBV28 and TRBJ1-2; a weak D match, TRBD1 (6 bases). The CDR3 covers 13 residues. CDR1 is MDHEN, CDR2 SYDVKM, per germline.

A word on this clonotype: A much more abundant neighbour one base away suggests this may be a read error. The J gene is TRBJ2-5, the V gene TRBV30; 10 positions match TRBD2. CDR3 length: 13 amino acids. Germline V gives CDR1 GTSNPN, CDR2 SVGIG (reference sequence). The V and J ends lost 5 bases and 4 bases, in that order; junction bases with no gene match: 4. The CDR3 sequence is CAWSGLAAETQYF. CDR3 DNA sequence: TGTGCCTGGTCAGGACTAGCGGCAGAGACCCAGTACTTC.